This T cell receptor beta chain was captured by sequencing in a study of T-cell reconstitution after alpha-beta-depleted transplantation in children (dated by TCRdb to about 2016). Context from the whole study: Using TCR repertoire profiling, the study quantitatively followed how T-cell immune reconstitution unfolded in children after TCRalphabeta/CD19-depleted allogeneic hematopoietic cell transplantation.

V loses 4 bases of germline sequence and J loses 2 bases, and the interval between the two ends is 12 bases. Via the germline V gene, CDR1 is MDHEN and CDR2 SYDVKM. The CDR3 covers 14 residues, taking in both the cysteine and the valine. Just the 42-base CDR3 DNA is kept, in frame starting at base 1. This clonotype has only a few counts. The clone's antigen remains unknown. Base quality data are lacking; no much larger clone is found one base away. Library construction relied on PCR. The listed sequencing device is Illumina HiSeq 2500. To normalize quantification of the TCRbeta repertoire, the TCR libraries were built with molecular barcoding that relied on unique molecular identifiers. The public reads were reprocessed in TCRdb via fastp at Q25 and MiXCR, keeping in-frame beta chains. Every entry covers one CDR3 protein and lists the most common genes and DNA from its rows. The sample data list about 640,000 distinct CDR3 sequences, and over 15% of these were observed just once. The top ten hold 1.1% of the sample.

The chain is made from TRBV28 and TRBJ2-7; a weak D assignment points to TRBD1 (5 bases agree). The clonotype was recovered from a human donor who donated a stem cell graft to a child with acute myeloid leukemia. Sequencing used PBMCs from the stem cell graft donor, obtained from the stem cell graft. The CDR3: CASSSKLQAYEQYV. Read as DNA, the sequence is TGTGCCAGCAGTTCCAAACTACAGGCCTACGAGCAGTACGTC.